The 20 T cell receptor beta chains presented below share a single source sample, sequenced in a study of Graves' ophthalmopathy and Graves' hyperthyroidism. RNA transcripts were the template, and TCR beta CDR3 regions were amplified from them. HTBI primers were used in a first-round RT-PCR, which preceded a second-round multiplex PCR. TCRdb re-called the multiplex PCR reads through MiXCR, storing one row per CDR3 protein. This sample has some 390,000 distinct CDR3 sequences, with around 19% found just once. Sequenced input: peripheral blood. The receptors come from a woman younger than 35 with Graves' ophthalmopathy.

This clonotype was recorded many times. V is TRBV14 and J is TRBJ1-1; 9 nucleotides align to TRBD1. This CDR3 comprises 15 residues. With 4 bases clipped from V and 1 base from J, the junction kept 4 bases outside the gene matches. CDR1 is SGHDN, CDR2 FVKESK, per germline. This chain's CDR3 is CASSPRTGENTEAFF. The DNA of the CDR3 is TGTGCCAGCAGCCCTCGGACAGGGGAGAACACTGAAGCTTTCTTT. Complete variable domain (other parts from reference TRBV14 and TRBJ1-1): EAGVTQFPSHSVIEKGQTVTLRCDPISGHDNLYWYRRVMGKEIKFLLHFVKESKQDESGMPNNRFLAERTGGTYSTLKVQPAELEDSGVYFCASSPRTGENTEAFFGQGTRLTVV.

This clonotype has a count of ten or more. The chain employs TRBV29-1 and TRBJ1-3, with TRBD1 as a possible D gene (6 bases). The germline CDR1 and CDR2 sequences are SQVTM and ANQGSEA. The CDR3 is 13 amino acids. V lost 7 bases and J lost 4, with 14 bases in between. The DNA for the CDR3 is TGCAGCGCTCGGACAGACTACGGAAACACCATATATTTT. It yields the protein CSARTDYGNTIYF.

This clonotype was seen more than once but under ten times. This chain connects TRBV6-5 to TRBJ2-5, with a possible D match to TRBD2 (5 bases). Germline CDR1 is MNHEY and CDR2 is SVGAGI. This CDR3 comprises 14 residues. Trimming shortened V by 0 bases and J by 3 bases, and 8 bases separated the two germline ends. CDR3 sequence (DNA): TGTGCCAGCAGTTACTCGTCGGGGAAAGAGACCCAGTACTTC. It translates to CASSYSSGKETQYF.

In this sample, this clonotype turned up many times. CDR3 amino acids: CASSLSAGATPYEQYF. The CDR3 bases are TGTGCCAGCAGTTTATCAGCGGGAGCTACCCCCTACGAGCAGTACTTC. This rearrangement joins TRBV27 to TRBJ2-7, with TRBD2 matching over 8 bases. Unmatched junction bases numbered 6, after V lost 0 bases and J lost 2 bases. Germline V lookup: CDR1 MNHEY, CDR2 SMNVEV (reference sequence). The CDR3 is made up of 16 amino acids.

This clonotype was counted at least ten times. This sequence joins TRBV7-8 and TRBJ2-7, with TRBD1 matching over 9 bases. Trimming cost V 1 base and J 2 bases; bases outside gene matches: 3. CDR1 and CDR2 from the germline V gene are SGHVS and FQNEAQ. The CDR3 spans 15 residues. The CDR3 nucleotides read TGTGCCAGCAGCTTAGAAGGGACAGGGACCTACGAGCAGTACTTC. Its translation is CASSLEGTGTYEQYF. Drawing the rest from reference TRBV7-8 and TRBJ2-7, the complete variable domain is GAGVSQSPRYKVAKRGQDVALRCDPISGHVSLFWYQQALGQGPEFLTYFQNEAQLDKSGLPSDRFFAERPEGSVSTLKIQRTQQEDSAVYLCASSLEGTGTYEQYFGPGTRLTVT.

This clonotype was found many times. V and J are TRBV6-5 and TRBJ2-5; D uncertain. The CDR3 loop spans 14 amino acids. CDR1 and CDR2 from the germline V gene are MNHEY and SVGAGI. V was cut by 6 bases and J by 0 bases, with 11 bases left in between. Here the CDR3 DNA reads TGTGCCAGCAGAACAGTAGTCTACCAAGAGACCCAGTACTTC. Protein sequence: CASRTVVYQETQYF.

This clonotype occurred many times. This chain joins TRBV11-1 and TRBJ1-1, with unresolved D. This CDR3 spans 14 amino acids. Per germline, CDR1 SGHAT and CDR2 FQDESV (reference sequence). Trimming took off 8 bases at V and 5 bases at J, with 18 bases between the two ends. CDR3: CASGRGQTRTEAFF. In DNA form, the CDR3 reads TGTGCCAGCGGACGAGGGCAGACTAGGACTGAAGCTTTCTTT.

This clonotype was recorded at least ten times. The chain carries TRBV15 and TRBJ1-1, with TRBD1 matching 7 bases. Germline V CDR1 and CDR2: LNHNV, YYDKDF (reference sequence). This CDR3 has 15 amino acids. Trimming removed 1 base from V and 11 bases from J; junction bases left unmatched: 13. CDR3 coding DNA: TGTGCCACCAGCAGAGCCCTGCCAGGGGCAGGGGGGGCTTTCTTT. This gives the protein CATSRALPGAGGAFF.

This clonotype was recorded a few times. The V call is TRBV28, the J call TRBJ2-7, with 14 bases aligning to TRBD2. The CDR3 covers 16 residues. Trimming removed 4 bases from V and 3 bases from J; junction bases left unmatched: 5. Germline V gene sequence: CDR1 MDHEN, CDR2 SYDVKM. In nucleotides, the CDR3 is TGTGCCAGCAGTTACCGACTAGCGGGAGGGATCTACGAGCAGTACTTC. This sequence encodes CASSYRLAGGIYEQYF. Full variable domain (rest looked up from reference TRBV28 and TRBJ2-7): DVKVTQSSRYLVKRTGEKVFLECVQDMDHENMFWYRQDPGLGLRLIYFSYDVKMKEKGDIPEGYSVSREKKERFSLILESASTNQTSMYLCASSYRLAGGIYEQYFGPGTRLTVT.

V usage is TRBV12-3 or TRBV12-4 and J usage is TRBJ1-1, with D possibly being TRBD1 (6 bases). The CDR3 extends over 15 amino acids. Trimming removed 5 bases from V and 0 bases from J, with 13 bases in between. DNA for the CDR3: TGTGCCAGCAGTCCCCGACAGGCTATGAACACTGAAGCTTTCTTT. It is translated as CASSPRQAMNTEAFF.

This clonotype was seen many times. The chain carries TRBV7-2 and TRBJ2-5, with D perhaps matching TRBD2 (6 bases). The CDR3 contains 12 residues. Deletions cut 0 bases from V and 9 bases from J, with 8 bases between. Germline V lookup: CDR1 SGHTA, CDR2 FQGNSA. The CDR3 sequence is CASSLARDSQYF. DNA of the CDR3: TGTGCCAGCAGCTTAGCCAGGGACTCCCAGTACTTC.

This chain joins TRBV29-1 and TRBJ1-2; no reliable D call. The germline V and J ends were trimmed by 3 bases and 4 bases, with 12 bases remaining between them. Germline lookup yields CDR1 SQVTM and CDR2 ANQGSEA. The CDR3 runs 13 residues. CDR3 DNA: TGCAGCGTTGATTCCAAGGGCCCCTATGGCTACACCTTC. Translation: CSVDSKGPYGYTF.

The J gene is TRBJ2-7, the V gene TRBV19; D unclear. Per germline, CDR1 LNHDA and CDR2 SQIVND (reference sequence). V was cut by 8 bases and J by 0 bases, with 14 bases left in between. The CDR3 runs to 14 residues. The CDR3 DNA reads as TGTGCCAGTGCCCAAGGGCGCGTCTCCTACGAGCAGTACTTC. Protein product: CASAQGRVSYEQYF.

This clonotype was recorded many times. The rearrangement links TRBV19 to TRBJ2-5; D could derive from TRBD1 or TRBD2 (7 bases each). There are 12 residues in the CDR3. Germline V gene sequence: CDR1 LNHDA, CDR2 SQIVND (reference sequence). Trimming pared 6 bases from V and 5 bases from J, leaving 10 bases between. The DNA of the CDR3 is TGTGCCAGTAGGCAGGGGGGGGAGACCCAGTACTTC. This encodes CASRQGGETQYF.

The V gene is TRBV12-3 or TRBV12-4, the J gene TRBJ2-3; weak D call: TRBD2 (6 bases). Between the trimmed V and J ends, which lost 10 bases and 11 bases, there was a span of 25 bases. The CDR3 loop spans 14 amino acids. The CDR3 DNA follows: TGTGCCACCGGGGGAGAACAACTAACTGGATGGCAGTATTTT. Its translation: CATGGEQLTGWQYF.

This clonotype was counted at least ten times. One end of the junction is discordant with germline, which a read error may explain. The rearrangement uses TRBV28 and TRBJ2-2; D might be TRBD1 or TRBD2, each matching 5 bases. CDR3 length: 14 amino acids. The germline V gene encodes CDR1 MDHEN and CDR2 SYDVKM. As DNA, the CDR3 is TGTGCCAGCAGTTTAGATCCCAGGATGGGGGTGCTGTTTTTT. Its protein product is CASSLDPRMGVLFF.

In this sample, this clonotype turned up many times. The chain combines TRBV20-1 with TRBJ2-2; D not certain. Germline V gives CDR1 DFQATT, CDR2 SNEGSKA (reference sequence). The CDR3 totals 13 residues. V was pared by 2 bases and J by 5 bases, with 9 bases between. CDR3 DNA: TGCAGTGCTAGACCAGCTTATACCGGGGAGCTGTTTTTT. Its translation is CSARPAYTGELFF.

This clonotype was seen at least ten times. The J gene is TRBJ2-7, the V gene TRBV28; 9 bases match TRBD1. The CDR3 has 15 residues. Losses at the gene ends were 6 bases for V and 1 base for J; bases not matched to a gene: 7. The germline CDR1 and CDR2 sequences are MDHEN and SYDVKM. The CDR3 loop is CASSKQGARSYEQYF. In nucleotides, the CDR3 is TGTGCCAGCAGCAAACAGGGGGCGAGGTCCTACGAGCAGTACTTC.

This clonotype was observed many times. CDR3 in amino acids: CASSDYEQYF. Written as DNA, the CDR3 is TGTGCCAGCAGTGACTACGAGCAGTACTTC. This sequence joins TRBV25-1 and TRBJ2-7, with D hard to call. Looked up from germline, CDR1 is MGHDK and CDR2 is SYGVNS. V shed 3 bases and J shed 3 bases, with 0 bases lying between them. CDR3 size: 10 residues.

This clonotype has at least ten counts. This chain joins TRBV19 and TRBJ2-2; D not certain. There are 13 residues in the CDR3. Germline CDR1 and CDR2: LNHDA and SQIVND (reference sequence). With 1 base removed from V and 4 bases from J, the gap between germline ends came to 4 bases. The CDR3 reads CASSIGPTGELFF. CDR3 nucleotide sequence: TGTGCCAGTAGTATAGGTCCCACCGGGGAGCTGTTTTTT.